This entry features one T cell receptor (beta chain) sequence. These data are taken from a study of blood T cell repertoires in COVID-19. Produced via immunoSEQ multiplex PCR; TCRdb's table is partial and in-frame only. This table holds approximately 350,000 clones, about 90% found once. CDR3 length: 15 residues. The V gene end was trimmed by 3 bases and the J gene end by 0 bases; junction bases not matched to a gene: 3. Looked up from germline, CDR1 is KGHSH and CDR2 is LQKENI. This TCR was recovered from a woman aged 45-65 years with COVID-19, enrolled during active disease. This rearrangement joins TRBV18 to TRBJ2-3, with 7 positions matching TRBD2. Sequencing was performed on peripheral blood. CDR3 in DNA: TGTGCCAGCTCACCCCTTAGCGGGAGCACAGATACGCAGTATTTT. It yields the protein CASSPLSGSTDTQYF.